This T cell receptor (beta chain) comes out of a study of cytomegalovirus exposure and HLA in healthy donors. Findings of the study overall: Fewer N-insertions (relative to the roughly 730-donor mean) were reportedly seen in an Asian-associated ancestry cluster in a later analysis. Earlier results showed most TCR beta V segments being productive about 87% or about 30% of the time.

About this clone itself: No antigen is known for it.

The germline V gene has CDR1 MNHEY and CDR2 SMNVEV (reference sequence). This CDR3 comprises 14 residues. Trimming took off 8 bases at V and 8 bases at J, with 19 bases between the two ends. The primer mix had 60 Vbeta and 13 Jbeta primers. Original processing methods: Approximately 11 million shared chains were among the 80 million or so unique TCR beta chains that a later analysis counted. Using immunoSEQ multiplex PCR, the repertoire was profiled, and TCRdb retains in-frame clones only, with some absent. V and J calls and clone size are copied from that table; D and trimming were computed from the DNA. Seen here are 150,000 to 200,000 clones, roughly 85% observed once, and the top ten hold roughly an eighth.

This chain connects TRBV27 to TRBJ2-4, with a possible D match to TRBD2 (6 bases). Sequencing used PBMCs. The TCR comes from a man aged 45-60 years in good health and CMV-seropositive. CDR3 coding DNA: TGTGCCAGCGGAAAGGGACTCCTAGGGGACATTCAGTACTTC. Translation gives CASGKGLLGDIQYF.